These 14 T cell receptor beta chains were all obtained from the same sample, sequenced in a study of T cell responses to AZD1222 COVID-19 vaccine. Only in-frame clones appear in the TCRdb table, and some are missing; sequencing was by immunoSEQ multiplex PCR. The repertoire holds about 110,000 clones, with 80% to 85% as singletons. The sample in question was peripheral blood, obtained on day 0 of AZD1222 vaccination. These TCRs come from an adult in good health.

This chain uses TRBV6-5 with TRBJ1-1; D remains ambiguous. V dropped 3 bases and J dropped 1 base, with 6 bases sitting between them. CDR3 length equals 13 residues. The V gene's germline CDR1 is MNHEY and CDR2 SVGAGI. The CDR3 loop is CASSYSQNTEAFF. CDR3 nucleotide sequence: TGTGCCAGCAGTTATTCTCAGAACACTGAAGCTTTCTTT.

This CDR3 is CASSLFDAGGKKLFF. The CDR3 DNA sequence: TGCGCCAGCAGCCTTTTCGACGCAGGGGGGAAGAAACTGTTTTTT. This chain connects TRBV5-1 to TRBJ1-4; TRBD1 aligns across 7 bases. Germline trimming cut 4 bases from V and 11 bases from J; bases unmatched to any gene: 14. This CDR3 has 15 residues. CDR1 and CDR2 (germline): SGHRS, YFSETQ. Full variable domain (outside the CDR3, taken from reference TRBV5-1 and TRBJ1-4): KAGVTQTPRYLIKTRGQQVTLSCSPISGHRSVSWYQQTPGQGLQFLFEYFSETQRNKGNFPGRFSGRQFSNSRSEMNVSTLELGDSALYLCASSLFDAGGKKLFFGSGTQLSVL.

The J gene is TRBJ2-5, the V gene TRBV25-1; D not resolved. V lost 0 bases and J 5 bases, leaving 13 bases between the germline ends. Germline lookup yields CDR1 MGHDK and CDR2 SYGVNS. The CDR3 runs to 15 residues. This CDR3 is CASSEYGAGQETQYF. Written as DNA, the CDR3 is TGTGCCAGCAGTGAATATGGAGCAGGCCAGGAGACCCAGTACTTC.

V and J are TRBV7-2 and TRBJ2-1, with no clear D. With 3 bases removed from V and 5 bases from J, the gap between germline ends came to 11 bases. This CDR3 contains 14 residues. The V gene's germline CDR1 is SGHTA and CDR2 FQGNSA. The CDR3 loop reads CASSFGFANNEQFF. CDR3 DNA sequence: TGTGCCAGCAGCTTTGGTTTCGCGAACAATGAGCAGTTCTTC.

The CDR3 region has the DNA TGTGCCAGCAGCCCGGGGGGTAACCCCTACGAGCAGTACTTC. It specifies CASSPGGNPYEQYF. V usage is TRBV5-8 and J usage is TRBJ2-7; 7 nucleotides align to TRBD2. The V segment lost 4 bases and the J segment 2 bases; nucleotides outside the gene matches: 6. This CDR3 has 14 residues. Germline V gene sequence: CDR1 SGHTS, CDR2 YDEGEE.

The rearrangement uses TRBV20-1 and TRBJ1-4; no reliable D call. The V and J ends lost 1 base and 6 bases respectively, with 3 bases between them. From germline, CDR1 is DFQATT and CDR2 SNEGSKA (reference sequence). This CDR3 has 11 residues. The CDR3 loop reads CSARVDEKLFF. CDR3 nucleotides: TGCAGTGCTAGAGTCGATGAAAAACTGTTTTTT.

This clone was seen more than once but under ten times. V usage is TRBV28 and J usage is TRBJ1-6; the match to TRBD1 covers 7 bases. Germline V gene data show CDR1 as MDHEN and CDR2 as SYDVKM. The CDR3 has 14 amino acids. J lost 10 bases, V lost 10 bases, and 13 bases had no gene match. CDR3 nucleotide sequence: TGTGCCACAGTGAACAGGGGAGGTGGGTCACCCCTCCACTTT. It specifies CATVNRGGGSPLHF. The whole variable domain, filled in from reference TRBV28 and TRBJ1-6, reads DVKVTQSSRYLVKRTGEKVFLECVQDMDHENMFWYRQDPGLGLRLIYFSYDVKMKEKGDIPEGYSVSREKKERFSLILESASTNQTSMYLCATVNRGGGSPLHFGNGTRLTVT.

The rearrangement joins TRBV28 to TRBJ1-2; perhaps TRBD1 as D (6 bases). Trimming took 6 bases from V and 6 from J, leaving 14 bases between them. Germline CDR1 MDHEN, CDR2 SYDVKM. This CDR3 spans 13 amino acids. CDR3 in DNA: TGTGCCAGCAGCCCAAGGGGGGTCGATGGCTACACCTTC. Its translation is CASSPRGVDGYTF.

The chain carries TRBV6-5 and TRBJ2-1; TRBD1 matches at 9 bases. Germline CDR1 and CDR2: MNHEY and SVGAGI. The CDR3 covers 15 residues. V was pared by 6 bases and J by 5 bases, with 8 bases of the junction left unmatched. CDR3 loop: CASSWTGVPDNEQFF. For the CDR3, the DNA is TGTGCCAGCAGCTGGACAGGGGTCCCCGACAATGAGCAGTTCTTC.

The chain combines TRBV10-3 with TRBJ2-7; 9 nucleotides line up with TRBD2. V lost 5 bases, J lost 5 bases, and 7 bases stayed unmatched. This CDR3 contains 14 residues. Germline-derived CDR1 and CDR2 are ENHRY and SYGVKD. The CDR3 DNA reads TGTGCCATCAGTCGACTAGCGGCTACCGACGAGCAGTACTTC. Translated, it gives CAISRLAATDEQYF.

The genes are TRBV9 and TRBJ1-4, with 11 bases fitting TRBD1. The CDR3 spans 16 residues. Trimming removed 0 bases from V and 8 bases from J; junction bases left unmatched: 6. The germline V gene encodes CDR1 SGDLS and CDR2 YYNGEE. Here the CDR3 DNA reads TGTGCCAGCAGCGTAGGCGCGGGACAGGGGGTCGAAAAACTGTTTTTT. Encoded protein: CASSVGAGQGVEKLFF.

This clone showed up just a few times. The CDR3: CASSFQGHGLDEQFF. DNA for the CDR3: TGTGCCAGCAGTTTCCAGGGGCACGGTTTAGATGAGCAGTTCTTC. The chain carries TRBV28 and TRBJ2-1; D perhaps matches TRBD1 (6 bases). The CDR3 is 15 residues long. Germline assignment: CDR1 MDHEN and CDR2 SYDVKM. Deletions cut 3 bases from V and 8 bases from J, with 17 bases between.

V usage is TRBV7-8 and J usage is TRBJ1-5, with a possible D match to TRBD1 (5 bases). Germline values: CDR1 SGHVS, CDR2 FQNEAQ. The CDR3 has 16 amino acids. V shed 0 bases and J shed 6 bases, with 15 bases lying between them. The CDR3 DNA follows: TGTGCCAGCAGCTTAGCGGGTGGGCAGGGAGTTCAGCCCCAGCATTTT. It is translated as CASSLAGGQGVQPQHF.

This clone was recorded once. The chain uses TRBV6-5 and TRBJ2-1; 8 bases map to TRBD2. The CDR3 extends over 15 amino acids. V trimming: 5 bases; J trimming: 9 bases; junction bases outside the gene matches: 12. CDR1 MNHEY and CDR2 SVGAGI come from the germline V gene. The CDR3 coding sequence is TGTGCCAGCAGTCCCCGACTAGCGCTCGGTGTTGAGCAGTTCTTC. Translating it yields CASSPRLALGVEQFF.